This T cell receptor beta chain emerged from a study of blood T cell repertoires in COVID-19. Study at large: Sites in the United States, Italy and Spain provided acute and convalescent COVID-19 samples.

The CDR3 totals 14 residues. V was clipped by 6 bases and J by 0 bases; unmatched bases: 4. CDR1 and CDR2 from the germline V gene are SGHVS and FQNEAQ. Data came from immunoSEQ multiplex PCR; TCRdb stores just in-frame clones and leaves some out. The sample lists 300,000 to 450,000 clones; roughly 86% were seen once. The sequencing input was peripheral blood. The chain has TRBV7-8 and TRBJ2-5; 7 bases agree with TRBD2. This clonotype was sampled from a woman younger than 45 with COVID-19, enrolled during active disease. The CDR3 protein is CASSHSGDQETQYF. For the CDR3, the DNA is TGTGCCAGCAGTCACAGCGGGGACCAAGAGACCCAGTACTTC. The variable domain in full, completed from reference TRBV7-8 and TRBJ2-5, reads GAGVSQSPRYKVAKRGQDVALRCDPISGHVSLFWYQQALGQGPEFLTYFQNEAQLDKSGLPSDRFFAERPEGSVSTLKIQRTQQEDSAVYLCASSHSGDQETQYFGPGTRLLVL.